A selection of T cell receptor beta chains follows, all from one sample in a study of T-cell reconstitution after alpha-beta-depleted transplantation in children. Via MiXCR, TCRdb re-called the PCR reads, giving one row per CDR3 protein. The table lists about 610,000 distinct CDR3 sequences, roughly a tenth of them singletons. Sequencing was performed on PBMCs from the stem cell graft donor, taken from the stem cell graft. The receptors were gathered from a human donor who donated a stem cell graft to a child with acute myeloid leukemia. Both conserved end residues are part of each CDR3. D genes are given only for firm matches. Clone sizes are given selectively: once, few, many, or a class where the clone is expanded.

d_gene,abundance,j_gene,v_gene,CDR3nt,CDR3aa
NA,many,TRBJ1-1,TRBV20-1,TGCACTGGACCTTGGGCAGACACTGAAGCTTTCTTT,CTGPWADTEAFF
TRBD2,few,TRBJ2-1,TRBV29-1,TGCAGCGTTACTAGCGGGAGCCCCTACAATGAGCAGTTCTTC,CSVTSGSPYNEQFF
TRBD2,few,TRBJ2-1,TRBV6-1,TGTGCCAGCAGCCAAATAGCGGGGAACTACAATGAGCAGTTCTTC,CASSQIAGNYNEQFF
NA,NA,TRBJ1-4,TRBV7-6,TGTGCCAGCAGCTTAGATGAGTCTCGGGGAGTAGCTGAAAAACTGTTTTTT,CASSLDESRGVAEKLFF
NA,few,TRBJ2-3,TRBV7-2,TGTGCCAGCAGCCCGGGCGGGGGCGCAGATACGCAGTATTTT,CASSPGGGADTQYF
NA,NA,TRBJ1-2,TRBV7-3,TGTGCCAGCAGCTTAACGCCAGCCGGCGGCTACACCTTC,CASSLTPAGGYTF
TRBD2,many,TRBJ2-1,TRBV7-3,TGTGCCAGCAGCTCCACTGCGGGAGGGACCCCCAAGCAGTTCTTC,CASSSTAGGTPKQFF
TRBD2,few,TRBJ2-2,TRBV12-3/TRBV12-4,TGTGCCAGTTGTGGAGCGGGAGCTTTGGGAACCGGGGAGCTGTTTTTT,CASCGAGALGTGELFF
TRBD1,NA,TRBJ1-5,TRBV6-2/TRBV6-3,TGTGCCAGCAGTTACGGGACAGCGACACGGCCCCAGCATTTT,CASSYGTATRPQHF
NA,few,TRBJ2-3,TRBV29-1,TGCAGCGTTGAAATGCTGGACAGAAACACAGATACGCAGTATTTT,CSVEMLDRNTDTQYF
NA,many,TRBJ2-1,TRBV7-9,TGTGCCAGCAGCTTAGATGGCAATGAGCAGTTCTTC,CASSLDGNEQFF
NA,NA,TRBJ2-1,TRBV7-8,TGTGCCAGCAGCCCTGCAAGGACTCTCGTGGGGAATGAGCAGTTCTTC,CASSPARTLVGNEQFF
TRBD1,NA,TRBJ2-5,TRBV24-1,TGTGCCACCAGTGGGTGGAGACAGGGGGAAAAAGAGACCCAGTACTTC,CATSGWRQGEKETQYF
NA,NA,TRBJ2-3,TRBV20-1,TGCTGTGCTAGAGAATTCACCGGAGGGGGCCGCAGCACAGATACGCAGTATTTT,CCAREFTGGGRSTDTQYF
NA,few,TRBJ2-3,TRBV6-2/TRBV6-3,TGTGCCACCGAAGGACACGCAGATACGCAGTATTTT,CATEGHADTQYF
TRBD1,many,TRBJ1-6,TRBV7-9,TGTGCCAGCAGCTTACAGACAGGGGGGAATTCACCCCTCCACTTT,CASSLQTGGNSPLHF
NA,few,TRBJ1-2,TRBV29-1,TGCAGCGTTGAACTCAGGGGTTATGGCTACACCTTC,CSVELRGYGYTF
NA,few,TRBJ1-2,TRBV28,TGTGCCAGCAGTTTAAGGTTCCTCACCCCCTATGGCTACACCTTC,CASSLRFLTPYGYTF
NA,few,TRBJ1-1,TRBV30,TGTGCCTGGAGGTCCGATGGTTGGTCCACTGAAGCTTTCTTT,CAWRSDGWSTEAFF
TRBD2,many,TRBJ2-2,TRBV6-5,TGTGCCAGCAGTTACCGGACTAGCGGGAGGCTAAACACCGGGGAGCTGTTTTTT,CASSYRTSGRLNTGELFF
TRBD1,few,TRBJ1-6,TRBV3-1,TGTGCCAGCAGTCGAAGACAGGGGACTTCACCCCTCCACTTT,CASSRRQGTSPLHF
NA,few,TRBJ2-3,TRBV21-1,TGTGCCAGCCGATTATCGAGACAGGGACCAGAAACAGATACGCAGTATTTT,CASRLSRQGPETDTQYF
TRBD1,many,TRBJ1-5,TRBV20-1,TGCAGTGCTAGGACAGGGGGCAATCAGCCCCAGCATTTT,CSARTGGNQPQHF
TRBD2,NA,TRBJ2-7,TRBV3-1,TGTGCCAGCAGCCAAGAATCTAGCGGGAGGTACGAGCAGTACTTC,CASSQESSGRYEQYF
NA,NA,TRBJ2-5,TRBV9,TGTGCCAGCAGCGCGTCCGGGACTCAAGAGACCCAGTACTTC,CASSASGTQETQYF